One and the same sample provided the 6 T cell receptor beta chains below, sequenced in a study of shared clonotypes between healthy human individuals. Selected positively for CCR7 and CD45RO-negative, naive CD8 cells excluded terminally differentiated effector memory CD45RA+ cells. The data were produced by immunoSEQ multiplex PCR, yet TCRdb's version contains in-frame clones alone and is incomplete. The sample records roughly 2.1 million clones, roughly 91% being singletons. The specimen sequenced was naive CD8+ T cells from PBMCs. These receptors were collected from a man between 18 and 29 years old in good health. Some clones in this sample may be carry-over from other donors' samples.

This clone was counted a single time. The chain joins TRBV28 to TRBJ2-1; the match to TRBD2 covers 12 bases. This CDR3 has 15 amino acids. Germline lookup yields CDR1 MDHEN and CDR2 SYDVKM. V gave up 6 bases and J gave up 10 bases; unmatched junction bases: 10. DNA of the CDR3: TGTGCCAGCAGGGCGACTAGCGGGAGTTGGCGGGAGCAGTTCTTC. Protein product: CASRATSGSWREQFF.

The chain has TRBV27 and TRBJ2-3; unclear D gene. V lost 5 bases, J lost 4 bases, and 13 bases lay in between. From germline, CDR1 is MNHEY and CDR2 SMNVEV (reference sequence). CDR3 length equals 14 residues. The CDR3 reads CASSQAGQPDTQYF. In DNA form, the CDR3 reads TGTGCCAGCAGTCAAGCCGGGCAGCCAGATACGCAGTATTTT.

The rearrangement joins TRBV29-1 to TRBJ2-7, with a tentative D call TRBD1 (5 bases). Germline CDR1 is SQVTM and CDR2 is ANQGSEA. With 5 bases removed from V and 3 bases from J, the gap between germline ends came to 14 bases. This CDR3 spans 13 amino acids. This chain's CDR3 is CSVSPVGDYEQYF. The DNA for the CDR3 is TGCAGCGTTAGCCCGGTAGGGGACTACGAGCAGTACTTC.

The rearrangement links TRBV10-3 to TRBJ1-2, with TRBD1 matching 7 bases. The V segment lost 4 bases and the J segment 8 bases; nucleotides outside the gene matches: 10. From germline, CDR1 is ENHRY and CDR2 SYGVKD. The CDR3 consists of 14 residues. CDR3 nucleotides: TGTGCCATCAGTGGAGGGGGCGAGCTTGGAGGCTACACCTTC. This encodes CAISGGGELGGYTF.

The chain is built from TRBV5-6 and TRBJ1-1; no reliable D call. This CDR3 region has 15 residues. With 2 bases removed from V and 0 bases from J, the gap between germline ends came to 11 bases. Per the germline V gene, CDR1 is SGHDT and CDR2 is YYEEEE. CDR3 bases: TGTGCCAGCAGCTTCTTTACGGGCATGAACACTGAAGCTTTCTTT. As protein: CASSFFTGMNTEAFF.

V usage is TRBV6-5 and J usage is TRBJ1-2; D remains ambiguous. Between the trimmed V and J ends, which lost 5 bases and 8 bases, there was a span of 15 bases. The CDR3 spans 13 residues. CDR1 and CDR2 (germline): MNHEY, SVGAGI. The CDR3 bases are TGTGCCAGCAGTCAACACGCAACGGTGGGCTACACCTTC. Translated, it gives CASSQHATVGYTF.